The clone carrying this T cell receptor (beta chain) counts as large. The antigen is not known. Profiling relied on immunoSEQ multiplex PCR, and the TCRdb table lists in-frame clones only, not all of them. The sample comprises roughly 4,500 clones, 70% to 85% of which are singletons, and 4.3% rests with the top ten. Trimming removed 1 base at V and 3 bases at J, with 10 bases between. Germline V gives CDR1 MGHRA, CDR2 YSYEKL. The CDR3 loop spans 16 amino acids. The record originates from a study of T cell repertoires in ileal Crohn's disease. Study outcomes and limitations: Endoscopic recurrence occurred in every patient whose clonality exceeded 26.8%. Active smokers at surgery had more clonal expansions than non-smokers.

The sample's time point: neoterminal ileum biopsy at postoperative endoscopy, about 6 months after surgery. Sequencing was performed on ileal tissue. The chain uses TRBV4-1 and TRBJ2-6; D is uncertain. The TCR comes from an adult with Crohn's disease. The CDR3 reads CASSQGEEYGANVLTF. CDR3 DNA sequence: TGCGCCAGCAGCCAAGGAGAAGAGTATGGGGCCAACGTCCTGACTTTC.